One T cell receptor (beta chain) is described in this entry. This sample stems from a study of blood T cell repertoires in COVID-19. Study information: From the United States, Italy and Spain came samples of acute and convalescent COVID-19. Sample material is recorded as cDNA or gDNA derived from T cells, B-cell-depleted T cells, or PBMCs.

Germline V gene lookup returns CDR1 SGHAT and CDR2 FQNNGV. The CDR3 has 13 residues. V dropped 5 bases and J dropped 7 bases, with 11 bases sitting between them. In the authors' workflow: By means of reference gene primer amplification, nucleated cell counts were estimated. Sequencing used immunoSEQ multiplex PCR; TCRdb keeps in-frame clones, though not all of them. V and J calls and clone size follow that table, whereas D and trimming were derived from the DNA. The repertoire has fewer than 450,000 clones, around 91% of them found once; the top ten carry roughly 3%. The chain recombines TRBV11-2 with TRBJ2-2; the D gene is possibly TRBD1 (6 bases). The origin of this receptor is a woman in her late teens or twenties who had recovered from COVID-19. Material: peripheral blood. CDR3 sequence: CASSATGIGELFF. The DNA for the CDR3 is TGTGCCAGCAGCGCCACAGGGATCGGGGAGCTGTTTTTT.